Included here is one T cell receptor beta chain sequence, with context. TCRdb re-called the RT-PCR reads with MiXCR, one entry per CDR3 protein. The sample consists of about 160,000 distinct CDR3 sequences, roughly two fifths of them appearing once. This record comes from a study of patients and donors after allogeneic stem cell transplantation. There are 15 residues in the CDR3. V was shortened by 2 bases and J by 4 bases, with 10 bases between the two germline ends. Germline loops: CDR1 KGHDR, CDR2 SFDVKD. This clonotype was obtained from a human donor who was either an allogeneic HSCT recipient or a stem cell or donor lymphocyte infusion donor (not recorded which). It is not recorded whose cells these are; they may come from a transplant donor. This chain joins TRBV24-1 and TRBJ2-2, with D perhaps matching TRBD1 (6 bases). Material: blood, either unsorted or a sorted T cell fraction (not recorded which). The CDR3 protein is CATSDSLGATGELFF. CDR3 DNA: TGTGCCACCAGTGATTCCCTGGGGGCCACCGGGGAGCTGTTTTTT.